The rows below give T cell receptor beta chains drawn from one sample of a study of T-cell memory formation after mild COVID-19. MiXCR, applied by TCRdb to the 5' RACE reads, yields one record per CDR3 protein. The table has roughly 310,000 distinct CDR3 sequences, more than 15% seen once; the top ten hold 20% to 25%. Sequencing input: PBMCs or a T cell subset sorted from them (not recorded which). The receptors were gathered from a man aged 18 to 30 who had mild COVID-19 (a few samples of this study predate the infection). Cell type and time point are not known. The CDR3 runs from the conserved cysteine through the conserved F or W. The order of the fields is D gene, V gene, clone size, J gene, CDR3 protein, CDR3 DNA. D genes are given only for firm matches. The listing skips clone size in some rows; elsewhere it reads once, few, many or a size class.

d_call: -; v_call: TRBV28; clone_size: -; j_call: TRBJ1-2; cdr3_aa: CASSFLDLRYGYTF; cdr3_nt: TGTGCCAGCAGTTTCCTGGATCTTCGCTATGGCTACACCTTC
d_call: TRBD1; v_call: TRBV5-1; clone_size: few; j_call: TRBJ2-3; cdr3_aa: CASSGTGGLSTDTQYF; cdr3_nt: TGCGCCAGCAGCGGAACAGGGGGTCTAAGCACAGATACGCAGTATTTT
d_call: -; v_call: TRBV7-9; clone_size: -; j_call: TRBJ2-3; cdr3_aa: CASIRTDTQYF; cdr3_nt: TGTGCCAGCATCCGAACAGATACGCAGTATTTT
d_call: TRBD1; v_call: TRBV29-1; clone_size: many; j_call: TRBJ1-1; cdr3_aa: CSVVLLQGATEAFF; cdr3_nt: TGCAGCGTTGTACTTCTACAGGGGGCCACTGAAGCTTTCTTT
d_call: -; v_call: TRBV4-3; clone_size: few; j_call: TRBJ2-2; cdr3_aa: CASSQRGGANTGELFF; cdr3_nt: TGCGCCAGCAGCCAAAGGGGAGGTGCGAACACCGGGGAGCTGTTTTTT
d_call: -; v_call: TRBV18; clone_size: few; j_call: TRBJ1-1; cdr3_aa: CASSPRTGMNTEAFF; cdr3_nt: TGTGCCAGCTCACCTCGGACTGGAATGAACACTGAAGCTTTCTTT
d_call: TRBD2; v_call: TRBV12-3/TRBV12-4; clone_size: -; j_call: TRBJ2-3; cdr3_aa: CASNRAGGSTDTQYF; cdr3_nt: TGTGCCAGCAATAGGGCGGGAGGCAGCACAGATACGCAGTATTTT
d_call: -; v_call: TRBV5-1; clone_size: many; j_call: TRBJ2-5; cdr3_aa: CASSLLGGATETQYF; cdr3_nt: TGCGCCAGCAGCTTGTTAGGGGGGGCCACGGAGACCCAGTACTTC
d_call: -; v_call: TRBV4-3; clone_size: -; j_call: TRBJ2-3; cdr3_aa: CASSQDIWGAQYF; cdr3_nt: TGCGCCAGCAGCCAAGATATCTGGGGGGCGCAGTATTTT
d_call: -; v_call: TRBV7-3; clone_size: few; j_call: TRBJ2-2; cdr3_aa: CASSQRGPTNTGELFF; cdr3_nt: TGTGCCAGCAGCCAACGTGGACCTACAAACACCGGGGAGCTGTTTTTT
d_call: -; v_call: TRBV11-2; clone_size: -; j_call: TRBJ2-1; cdr3_aa: CASSSLGGSYNEQFF; cdr3_nt: TGTGCCAGCAGCTCGCTAGGGGGCTCCTACAATGAGCAGTTCTTC
d_call: -; v_call: TRBV9; clone_size: many; j_call: TRBJ2-3; cdr3_aa: CASSATHSLPPSTDTQYF; cdr3_nt: TGTGCCAGCAGCGCGACCCACAGCCTCCCCCCTAGCACAGATACGCAGTATTTT
d_call: TRBD1; v_call: TRBV7-8; clone_size: -; j_call: TRBJ2-1; cdr3_aa: CASSPNRDRGQFF; cdr3_nt: TGTGCCAGCAGCCCAAATAGGGACAGAGGGCAGTTCTTC
d_call: -; v_call: TRBV6-5; clone_size: -; j_call: TRBJ1-4; cdr3_aa: CASSYGEQYEKLFF; cdr3_nt: TGTGCCAGCAGTTACGGGGAACAATACGAAAAACTGTTTTTT
d_call: -; v_call: TRBV12-3/TRBV12-4; clone_size: few; j_call: TRBJ1-5; cdr3_aa: CASSLGQVQKEPQHF; cdr3_nt: TGTGCCAGCAGTTTAGGACAGGTTCAAAAGGAGCCCCAGCATTTT
d_call: -; v_call: TRBV3-1; clone_size: many; j_call: TRBJ2-1; cdr3_aa: CASSQSRVSEQFF; cdr3_nt: TGTGCCAGCAGCCAATCAAGGGTGTCCGAGCAGTTCTTC
d_call: -; v_call: TRBV20-1; clone_size: few; j_call: TRBJ1-1; cdr3_aa: CSARDTFTEAFF; cdr3_nt: TGCAGTGCTAGAGACACCTTCACTGAAGCTTTCTTT
d_call: -; v_call: TRBV6-5; clone_size: few; j_call: TRBJ2-1; cdr3_aa: CASSSRRQEQQFF; cdr3_nt: TGTGCCAGCAGTTCCCGGCGACAGGAACAGCAGTTCTTC
d_call: TRBD2; v_call: TRBV7-9; clone_size: few; j_call: TRBJ2-1; cdr3_aa: CASSFLAGGLEQFF; cdr3_nt: TGTGCCAGCAGCTTTCTAGCGGGGGGGCTCGAGCAGTTCTTC
d_call: -; v_call: TRBV5-1; clone_size: -; j_call: TRBJ1-2; cdr3_aa: CASSLTGNSRGYTF; cdr3_nt: TGCGCCAGCAGCTTGACGGGGAACTCTCGTGGCTACACCTTC
d_call: -; v_call: TRBV30; clone_size: -; j_call: TRBJ2-3; cdr3_aa: CAWKASSDTQYF; cdr3_nt: TGTGCCTGGAAGGCTAGCTCGGATACGCAGTATTTT
d_call: -; v_call: TRBV5-1; clone_size: -; j_call: TRBJ1-1; cdr3_aa: CASSTGPPNTEAFF; cdr3_nt: TGCGCCAGCAGCACGGGCCCCCCGAACACTGAAGCTTTCTTT
d_call: TRBD2; v_call: TRBV4-3; clone_size: -; j_call: TRBJ2-2; cdr3_aa: CASSRSTSGGTGELFF; cdr3_nt: TGCGCCAGCAGCCGATCAACTAGCGGGGGAACCGGGGAGCTGTTTTTT
d_call: -; v_call: TRBV28; clone_size: few; j_call: TRBJ1-5; cdr3_aa: CASRPWQFNQPQHF; cdr3_nt: TGTGCCAGCAGGCCCTGGCAGTTCAATCAGCCCCAGCATTTT
d_call: -; v_call: TRBV6-6; clone_size: few; j_call: TRBJ1-1; cdr3_aa: CASSYTQQNTEAFF; cdr3_nt: TGTGCCAGCAGTTACACTCAACAGAACACTGAAGCTTTCTTT
d_call: -; v_call: TRBV9; clone_size: many; j_call: TRBJ1-3; cdr3_aa: CASSEGGGRDIGNTIYF; cdr3_nt: TGTGCCAGCAGCGAAGGGGGGGGACGCGATATTGGAAACACCATATATTTT
d_call: -; v_call: TRBV14; clone_size: -; j_call: TRBJ1-1; cdr3_aa: CASSHNRLIRSTEAFF; cdr3_nt: TGTGCCAGCAGCCATAACCGGCTGATCCGGAGCACTGAAGCTTTCTTT
d_call: -; v_call: TRBV7-2; clone_size: many; j_call: TRBJ2-1; cdr3_aa: CASSFRVSGPEQFF; cdr3_nt: TGTGCCAGCAGCTTCAGGGTTTCGGGTCCTGAGCAGTTCTTC
d_call: TRBD1; v_call: TRBV12-3/TRBV12-4; clone_size: -; j_call: TRBJ2-3; cdr3_aa: CASIAGGTGPTDTQYF; cdr3_nt: TGTGCCAGCATTGCCGGTGGGACAGGGCCCACAGATACGCAGTATTTT